This entry lists 5 T cell receptor beta chains sequenced from one sample in a study of blood T cell repertoires in COVID-19 (dated by TCRdb to 2018 to 2020). The library was made by the immunoSEQ multiplex PCR assay. The table was pulled from immuneACCESS by TCRdb, which kept in-frame rearrangements only. Such tables lose some clones; where checked, under half of the loss comes from unresolved V genes, and the rest has no known cause. The sample contains about 190,000 clones, 82% of them found a single time. 7.8% of the sample comes from the top ten. The material sequenced was peripheral blood. The receptors originated from a woman in her sixties with COVID-19, enrolled during active disease.

This clone occurred once. This chain links TRBV19 with TRBJ2-4, with D possibly TRBD2 on 5 matching bases. Trimming took 3 bases from V and 3 from J, leaving 12 bases between them. The CDR3 is made up of 15 amino acids. CDR1 LNHDA and CDR2 SQIVND come from the germline V gene (reference sequence). The CDR3 coding sequence is TGTGCCAGTAGTATCCTGGGTGAGGGCAAAAACATTCAGTACTTC. Translation: CASSILGEGKNIQYF.

This clone was observed once. This chain joins TRBV5-1 and TRBJ2-3; D possibly corresponds to TRBD1 (7 bases). V lost 0 bases to trimming and J lost 4 bases, with 12 bases between them. The CDR3 covers 15 residues. Germline lookup yields CDR1 SGHRS and CDR2 YFSETQ. The CDR3 here is CASSLAAGGPDTQYF. The CDR3 DNA is TGCGCCAGCAGCTTGGCAGCAGGGGGGCCAGATACGCAGTATTTT.

The J gene is TRBJ2-1, the V gene TRBV7-8; TRBD2 aligns across 11 bases. Unmatched junction bases numbered 5, after V lost 6 bases and J lost 4 bases. CDR3 length: 15 amino acids. The germline V gene has CDR1 SGHVS and CDR2 FQNEAQ. The CDR3 DNA follows: TGTGCCAGCAGTGATCTAGCGGGGGGTTACAATGAGCAGTTCTTC. This gives the protein CASSDLAGGYNEQFF.

V usage is TRBV6-5 and J usage is TRBJ1-5, with D possibly matching TRBD1 (6 bases). The CDR3 covers 15 residues. V dropped 4 bases and J dropped 5 bases, with 15 bases sitting between them. Germline CDR1 is MNHEY and CDR2 is SVGAGI. CDR3 nucleotide sequence: TGTGCCAGCAGTTTCTCCTCTCGACAGGATCAGCCCCAGCATTTT. Protein product: CASSFSSRQDQPQHF.

CDR3 sequence (DNA): TGTGCCAGCAGCTTCGGGACAGATAATTCACCCCTCCACTTT. Its translation: CASSFGTDNSPLHF. This chain uses TRBV7-8 with TRBJ1-6, with 7 bases identical to TRBD1. This CDR3 has 14 amino acids. CDR1 SGHVS and CDR2 FQNEAQ come from the germline V gene. Germline trimming cut 3 bases from V and 5 bases from J; bases unmatched to any gene: 1.